This TCR beta chain was documented in a study of metastatic and nonmetastatic thyroid tumors. Across the study: For malignant and benign thyroid patients, tumor or nodule tissue and blood were the sources whose repertoires were compared.

Not a single patient had been given any form of treatment at any point before undergoing thyroid surgery. With regard to this clone: The antigen is unknown.

Findings and caveats of the study: It was reported that TCR beta diversity was significantly higher in malignant thyroid tumors than benign nodules, in blood and tumor.

CDR1 and CDR2 from the germline V gene are ENHRY and SYGVKD. V shed 6 bases and J 8 bases; nucleotides not matched to a gene: 5. The CDR3 is made up of 13 amino acids. Per the original methods: Differences in CDR3 between clinicopathological groups were drawn on to build a classifier intended to discriminate distant-metastatic papillary thyroid cancer patients. TCRdb re-called the PCR reads via MiXCR. The V and J calls here are based on TCRdb, not the publication. The data contain around 34,000 clones, about 31% of them singletons. The sample consisted of blood. The rearrangement joins TRBV10-3 to TRBJ2-1, with TRBD1 matching over 9 bases. The receptor comes from a female donor with papillary thyroid cancer or a benign thyroid nodule (not recorded which). Some clones in this sample may be carry-over from other donors' samples. CDR3 sequence: CAISDRGVDEQFF. The CDR3 bases are TGTGCCATCAGCGACAGGGGGGTAGATGAGCAGTTCTTC.